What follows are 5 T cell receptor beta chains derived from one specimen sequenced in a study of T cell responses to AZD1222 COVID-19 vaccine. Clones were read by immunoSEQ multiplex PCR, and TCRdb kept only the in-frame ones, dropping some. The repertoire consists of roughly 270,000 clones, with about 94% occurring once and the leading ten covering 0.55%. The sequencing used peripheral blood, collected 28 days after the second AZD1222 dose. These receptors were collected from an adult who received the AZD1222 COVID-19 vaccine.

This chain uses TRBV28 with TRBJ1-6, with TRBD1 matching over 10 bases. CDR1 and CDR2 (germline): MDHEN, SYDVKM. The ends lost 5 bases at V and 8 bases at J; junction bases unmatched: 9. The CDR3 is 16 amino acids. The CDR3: CASSDGDRGVDSPLHF. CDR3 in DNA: TGTGCCAGCAGTGATGGGGACAGGGGTGTAGATTCACCCCTCCACTTT.

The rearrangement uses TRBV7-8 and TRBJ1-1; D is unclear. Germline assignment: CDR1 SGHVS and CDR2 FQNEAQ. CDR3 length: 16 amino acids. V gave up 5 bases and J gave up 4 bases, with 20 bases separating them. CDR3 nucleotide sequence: TGTGCCAGCAGCCCGACTACCCGCGGTCTGGGCACTGAAGCTTTCTTT. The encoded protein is CASSPTTRGLGTEAFF.

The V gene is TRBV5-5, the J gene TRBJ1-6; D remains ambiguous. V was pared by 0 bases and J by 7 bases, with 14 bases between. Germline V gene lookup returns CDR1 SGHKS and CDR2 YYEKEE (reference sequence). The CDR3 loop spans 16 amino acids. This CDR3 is CASSLARASGNSPLHF. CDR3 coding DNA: TGTGCCAGCAGCTTGGCCCGTGCGTCTGGCAATTCACCCCTCCACTTT.

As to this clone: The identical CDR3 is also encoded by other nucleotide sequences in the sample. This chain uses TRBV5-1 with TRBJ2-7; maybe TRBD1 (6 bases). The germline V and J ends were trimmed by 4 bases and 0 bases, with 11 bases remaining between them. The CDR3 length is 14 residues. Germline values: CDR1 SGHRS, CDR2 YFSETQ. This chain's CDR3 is CASSLDRSSYEQYF. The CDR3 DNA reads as TGCGCCAGCAGCCTCGACAGGTCCTCCTACGAGCAGTACTTC.

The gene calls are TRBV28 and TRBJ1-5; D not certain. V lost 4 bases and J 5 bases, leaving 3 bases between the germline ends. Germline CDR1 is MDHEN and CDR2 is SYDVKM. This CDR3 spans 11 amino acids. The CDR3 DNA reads TGTGCCAGCAGTTCCTATCAGCCCCAGCATTTT. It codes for CASSSYQPQHF. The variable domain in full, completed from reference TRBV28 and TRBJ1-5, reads DVKVTQSSRYLVKRTGEKVFLECVQDMDHENMFWYRQDPGLGLRLIYFSYDVKMKEKGDIPEGYSVSREKKERFSLILESASTNQTSMYLCASSSYQPQHFGDGTRLSIL.